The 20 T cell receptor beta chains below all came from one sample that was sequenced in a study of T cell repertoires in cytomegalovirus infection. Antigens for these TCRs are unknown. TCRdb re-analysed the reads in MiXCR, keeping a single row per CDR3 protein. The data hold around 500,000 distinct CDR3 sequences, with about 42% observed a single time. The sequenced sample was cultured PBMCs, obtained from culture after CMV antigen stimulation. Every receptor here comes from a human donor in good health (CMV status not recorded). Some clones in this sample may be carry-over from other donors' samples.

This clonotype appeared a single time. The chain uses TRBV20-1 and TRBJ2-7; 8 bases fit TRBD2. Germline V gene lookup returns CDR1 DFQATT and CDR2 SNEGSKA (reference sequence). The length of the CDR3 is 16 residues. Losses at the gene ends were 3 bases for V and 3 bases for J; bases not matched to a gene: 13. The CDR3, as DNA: TGCAGTGCTAGTCCGCTAGTCCTAGCGGGCTACTACGAGCAGTACTTC. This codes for CSASPLVLAGYYEQYF.

The CDR3 here is CASSVMTGNTEAFF. In DNA, the CDR3 is TGTGCCAGCAGTGTCATGACAGGGAACACTGAAGCTTTCTTT. This chain links TRBV6-1 with TRBJ1-1, with D perhaps matching TRBD1 (6 bases). The germline CDR1 and CDR2 sequences are MNHNS and SASEGT. V was shortened by 4 bases and J by 1 base, with 10 bases between the two germline ends. This CDR3 contains 14 residues.

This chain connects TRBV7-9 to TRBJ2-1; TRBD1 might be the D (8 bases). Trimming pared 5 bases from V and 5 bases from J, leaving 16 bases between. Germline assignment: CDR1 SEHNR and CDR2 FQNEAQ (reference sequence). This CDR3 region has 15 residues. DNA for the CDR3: TGTGCCAGCAGCGCTAGGGGGGGACAGGACAATGAGCAGTTCTTC. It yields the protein CASSARGGQDNEQFF.

The CDR3 DNA reads as TGTGCCAGTAGTATTCGGGACTCTGGTACGCAGTATTTT. This encodes CASSIRDSGTQYF. V is TRBV19 and J is TRBJ2-3, with D perhaps matching TRBD2 (6 bases). There are 13 residues in the CDR3. Trimming stripped 3 bases from V and 8 bases from J, with 12 bases between. CDR1 and CDR2 from the germline V gene are LNHDA and SQIVND (reference sequence).

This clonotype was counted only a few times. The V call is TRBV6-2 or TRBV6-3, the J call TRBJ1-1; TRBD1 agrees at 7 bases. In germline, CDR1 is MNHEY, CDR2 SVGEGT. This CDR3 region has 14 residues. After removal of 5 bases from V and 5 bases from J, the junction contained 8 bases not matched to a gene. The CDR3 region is CASSLTGLATEAFF. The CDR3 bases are TGTGCCAGCAGTCTGACAGGGTTGGCAACTGAAGCTTTCTTT.

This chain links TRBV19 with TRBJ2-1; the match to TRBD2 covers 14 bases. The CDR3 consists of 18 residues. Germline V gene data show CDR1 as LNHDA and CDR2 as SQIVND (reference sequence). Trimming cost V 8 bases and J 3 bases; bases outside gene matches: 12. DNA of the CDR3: TGTGCCAGTGGACTAGCGGGAGGATTGTGGAATATCTACAATGAGCAGTTCTTC. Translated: CASGLAGGLWNIYNEQFF.

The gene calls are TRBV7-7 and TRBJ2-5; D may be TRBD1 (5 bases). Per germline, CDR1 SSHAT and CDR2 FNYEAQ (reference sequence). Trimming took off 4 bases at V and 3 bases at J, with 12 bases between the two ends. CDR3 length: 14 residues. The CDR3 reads CASSSVQGKETQYF. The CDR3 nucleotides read TGTGCCAGCAGCTCCGTCCAGGGAAAAGAGACCCAGTACTTC.

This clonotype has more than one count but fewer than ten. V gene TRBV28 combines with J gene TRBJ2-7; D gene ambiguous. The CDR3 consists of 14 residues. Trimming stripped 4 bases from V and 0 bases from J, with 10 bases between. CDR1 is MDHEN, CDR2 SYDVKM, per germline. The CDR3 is CASSSHRSSYEQYF. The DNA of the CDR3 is TGTGCCAGCAGTTCTCACAGAAGCTCCTACGAGCAGTACTTC.

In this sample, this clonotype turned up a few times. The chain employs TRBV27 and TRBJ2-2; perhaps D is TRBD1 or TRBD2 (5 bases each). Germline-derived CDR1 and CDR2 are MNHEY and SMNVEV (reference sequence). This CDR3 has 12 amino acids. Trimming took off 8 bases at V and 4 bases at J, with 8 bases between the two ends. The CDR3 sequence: CASFGATGELFF. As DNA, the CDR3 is TGTGCCAGCTTCGGGGCCACCGGGGAGCTGTTTTTT.

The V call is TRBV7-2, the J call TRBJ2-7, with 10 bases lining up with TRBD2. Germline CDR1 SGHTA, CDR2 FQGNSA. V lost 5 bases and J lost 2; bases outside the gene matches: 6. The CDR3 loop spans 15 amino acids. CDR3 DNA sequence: TGTGCCAGCAGCCCAAGCGGGAGGGGCCCCTACGAGCAGTACTTC. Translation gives CASSPSGRGPYEQYF. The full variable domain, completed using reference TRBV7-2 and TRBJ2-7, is GAGVSQSPSNKVTEKGKDVELRCDPISGHTALYWYRQSLGQGLEFLIYFQGNSAPDKSGLPSDRFSAERTGGSVSTLTIQRTQQEDSAVYLCASSPSGRGPYEQYFGPGTRLTVT.

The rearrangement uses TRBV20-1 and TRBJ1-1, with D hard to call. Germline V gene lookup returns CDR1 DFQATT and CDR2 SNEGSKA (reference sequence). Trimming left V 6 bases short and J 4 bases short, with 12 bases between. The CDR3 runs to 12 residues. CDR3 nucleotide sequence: TGCAGTGCCGTTCCGCGGATCACTGAAGCTTTCTTT. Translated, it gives CSAVPRITEAFF.

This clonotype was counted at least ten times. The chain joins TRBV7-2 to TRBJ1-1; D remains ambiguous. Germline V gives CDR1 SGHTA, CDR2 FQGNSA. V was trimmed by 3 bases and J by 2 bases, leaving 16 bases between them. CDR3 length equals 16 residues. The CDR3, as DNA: TGTGCCAGCAGCTTTTATGGTAGGCAGGTCAACACTGAAGCTTTCTTT. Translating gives CASSFYGRQVNTEAFF.

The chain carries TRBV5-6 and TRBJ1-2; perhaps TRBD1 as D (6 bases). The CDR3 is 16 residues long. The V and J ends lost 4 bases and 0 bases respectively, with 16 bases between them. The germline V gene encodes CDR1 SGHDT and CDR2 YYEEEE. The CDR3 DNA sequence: TGTGCCAGCAGCCCCTTTAACAGGGAGGCTAACTATGGCTACACCTTC. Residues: CASSPFNREANYGYTF.

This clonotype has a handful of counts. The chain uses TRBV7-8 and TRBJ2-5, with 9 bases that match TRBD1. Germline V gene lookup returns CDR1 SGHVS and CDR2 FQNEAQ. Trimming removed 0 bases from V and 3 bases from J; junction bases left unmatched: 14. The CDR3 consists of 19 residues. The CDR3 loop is CASSLARHRGTGSEETQYF. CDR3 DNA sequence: TGTGCCAGCAGCTTAGCGAGGCACCGCGGGACAGGGTCAGAAGAGACCCAGTACTTC.

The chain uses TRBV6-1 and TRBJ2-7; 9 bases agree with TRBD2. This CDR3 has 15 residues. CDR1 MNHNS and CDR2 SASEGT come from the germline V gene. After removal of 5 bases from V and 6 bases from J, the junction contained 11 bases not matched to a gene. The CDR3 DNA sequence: TGTGCCAGCAGTCCCCCCGGGACTAGCTCGGGCGAGCAGTACTTC. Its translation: CASSPPGTSSGEQYF.

This CDR3 reads CASRDRGSEKLFF. CDR3 nucleotides: TGTGCCAGCAGGGATCGGGGGTCTGAAAAACTGTTTTTT. The chain employs TRBV7-6 and TRBJ1-4; weak D call: TRBD1 (5 bases). Germline V lookup: CDR1 SGHVS, CDR2 FNYEAQ. V lost 6 bases, J lost 7 bases, and 12 bases lay in between. This CDR3 is built from 13 residues.

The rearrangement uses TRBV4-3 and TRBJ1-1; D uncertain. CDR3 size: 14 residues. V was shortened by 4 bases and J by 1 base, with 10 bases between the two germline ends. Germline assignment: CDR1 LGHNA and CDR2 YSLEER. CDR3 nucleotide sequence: TGCGCCAGCAGCCGGAAAAGTCAGAACACTGAAGCTTTCTTT. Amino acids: CASSRKSQNTEAFF.

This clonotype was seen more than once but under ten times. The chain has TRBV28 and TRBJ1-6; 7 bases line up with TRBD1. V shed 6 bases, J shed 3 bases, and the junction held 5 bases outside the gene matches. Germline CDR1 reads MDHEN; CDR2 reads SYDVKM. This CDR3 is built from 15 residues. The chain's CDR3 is CASRPGGHYNSPLHF. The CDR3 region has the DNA TGTGCCAGCAGGCCAGGGGGACACTATAATTCACCCCTCCACTTT.

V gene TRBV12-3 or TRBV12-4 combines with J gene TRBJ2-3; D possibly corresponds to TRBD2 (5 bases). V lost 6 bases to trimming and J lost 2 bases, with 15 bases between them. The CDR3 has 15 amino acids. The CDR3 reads CASSPSGPTTDTQYF. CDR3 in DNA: TGTGCCAGCAGCCCAAGCGGTCCGACCACAGATACGCAGTATTTT.

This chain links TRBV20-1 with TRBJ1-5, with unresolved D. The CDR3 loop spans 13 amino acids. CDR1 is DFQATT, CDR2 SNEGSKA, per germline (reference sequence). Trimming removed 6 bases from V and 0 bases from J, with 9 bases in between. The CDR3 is CSAADYSNQPQHF. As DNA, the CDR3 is TGCAGTGCCGCAGATTATAGCAATCAGCCCCAGCATTTT.